The rows below give T cell receptor beta chains drawn from one sample of a study of blood T cell repertoires in COVID-19. Libraries were prepared by immunoSEQ multiplex PCR; TCRdb keeps only in-frame clonotypes and omits some of them. The sample records about 190,000 clones, 75% to 90% being singletons. Sequencing input: peripheral blood. The source is a woman between 35 and 50 years old with acute or convalescent COVID-19. Each CDR3 is given with its conserved first and last residue. The order of the fields is clone size, J gene, V gene, CDR3 length, D gene, CDR3 protein, CDR3 DNA. A D gene is named only where the DNA matches it firmly. The listing skips clone size in some rows; elsewhere it reads once, few, many or a size class.

clone_size: NA
j_call: TRBJ1-2
v_call: TRBV7-9
cdr3_length: 18
d_call: TRBD1
cdr3_aa: CASSLYRGQGPFNYGYTF
cdr3_nt: TGTGCCAGCAGCTTATATCGAGGACAGGGTCCCTTTAACTATGGCTACACCTTC

clone_size: NA
j_call: TRBJ1-3
v_call: TRBV28
cdr3_length: 12
d_call: NA
cdr3_aa: CASGAVRNTIYF
cdr3_nt: TGTGCCAGCGGGGCAGTTAGGAACACCATATATTTT

clone_size: NA
j_call: TRBJ2-5
v_call: TRBV30
cdr3_length: 13
d_call: NA
cdr3_aa: CAWSVSAQETQYF
cdr3_nt: TGTGCCTGGAGTGTGAGCGCCCAAGAGACCCAGTACTTC

clone_size: NA
j_call: TRBJ1-1
v_call: TRBV28
cdr3_length: 17
d_call: TRBD1
cdr3_aa: CASRLRDRGRKDTEAFF
cdr3_nt: TGTGCCAGCAGACTCCGGGACAGGGGGCGAAAGGACACTGAAGCTTTCTTT

clone_size: NA
j_call: TRBJ1-2
v_call: TRBV13
cdr3_length: 13
d_call: TRBD1
cdr3_aa: CASSAGQVYGYTF
cdr3_nt: TGTGCCAGCAGCGCGGGACAGGTCTATGGCTACACCTTC

clone_size: few
j_call: TRBJ1-6
v_call: TRBV27
cdr3_length: 14
d_call: NA
cdr3_aa: CASSARTDNSPLHF
cdr3_nt: TGTGCCAGCAGTGCAAGGACAGATAATTCACCCCTCCACTTT

clone_size: NA
j_call: TRBJ1-3
v_call: TRBV2
cdr3_length: 13
d_call: NA
cdr3_aa: CASSEDTGNTIYF
cdr3_nt: TGTGCCAGCAGTGAAGATACAGGAAACACCATATATTTT

clone_size: NA
j_call: TRBJ2-7
v_call: TRBV2
cdr3_length: 13
d_call: NA
cdr3_aa: CASSAGQPYEQYF
cdr3_nt: TGTGCCAGTAGTGCGGGACAACCCTACGAGCAGTACTTC

clone_size: NA
j_call: TRBJ1-6
v_call: TRBV3-1/TRBV3-2
cdr3_length: 15
d_call: TRBD1
cdr3_aa: CASSQEWTGNSPLHF
cdr3_nt: TGTGCCAGCAGCCAAGAATGGACAGGGAATTCACCCCTCCACTTT

clone_size: NA
j_call: TRBJ2-7
v_call: TRBV27
cdr3_length: 16
d_call: TRBD1
cdr3_aa: CASSYSSGQSYYEQYF
cdr3_nt: TGTGCCAGCAGTTACTCTTCGGGACAGTCGTACTACGAGCAGTACTTC

clone_size: few
j_call: TRBJ1-1
v_call: TRBV30
cdr3_length: 11
d_call: TRBD1
cdr3_aa: CAWRDRDLAFF
cdr3_nt: TGTGCCTGGAGGGACAGGGATTTGGCTTTCTTT

clone_size: few
j_call: TRBJ1-5
v_call: TRBV28
cdr3_length: 14
d_call: TRBD1
cdr3_aa: CASQNRGVNQPQHF
cdr3_nt: TGTGCCAGTCAGAACAGGGGGGTTAATCAGCCCCAGCATTTT

clone_size: NA
j_call: TRBJ1-2
v_call: TRBV28
cdr3_length: 14
d_call: NA
cdr3_aa: CASSSGDRPYGYTF
cdr3_nt: TGTGCCAGCAGCTCAGGAGACAGGCCCTATGGCTACACCTTC

clone_size: NA
j_call: TRBJ1-6
v_call: TRBV7-2
cdr3_length: 15
d_call: NA
cdr3_aa: CASSLDRGMDSPLHF
cdr3_nt: TGTGCCAGCAGCTTAGATCGGGGTATGGATTCACCCCTCCACTTT

clone_size: NA
j_call: TRBJ2-7
v_call: TRBV27
cdr3_length: 16
d_call: TRBD1
cdr3_aa: CASSLSFGTAILQQYF
cdr3_nt: TGTGCCAGCAGTTTAAGTTTTGGGACAGCCATCCTCCAGCAGTACTTC

clone_size: NA
j_call: TRBJ2-7
v_call: TRBV28
cdr3_length: 15
d_call: NA
cdr3_aa: CASSLPTDTHYEQYF
cdr3_nt: TGTGCCAGCAGCTTACCCACGGACACTCACTACGAGCAGTACTTC

clone_size: NA
j_call: TRBJ2-1
v_call: TRBV2
cdr3_length: 14
d_call: TRBD1
cdr3_aa: CASRATGGENEQFF
cdr3_nt: TGTGCCAGCAGGGCAACAGGGGGAGAGAATGAGCAGTTCTTC

clone_size: NA
j_call: TRBJ1-2
v_call: TRBV4-1
cdr3_length: 20
d_call: NA
cdr3_aa: CASSPSSLQAFPNSNYGYTF
cdr3_nt: TGCGCCAGCAGCCCCTCAAGCCTCCAGGCATTTCCTAATTCTAACTATGGCTACACCTTC

clone_size: NA
j_call: TRBJ2-2
v_call: TRBV25-1
cdr3_length: 16
d_call: TRBD2
cdr3_aa: CASRRGGGSNTGELFF
cdr3_nt: TGTGCCAGCAGGCGGGGGGGCGGATCGAACACCGGGGAGCTGTTTTTT

clone_size: NA
j_call: TRBJ2-1
v_call: TRBV7-6
cdr3_length: 11
d_call: NA
cdr3_aa: CASSLRNEQFF
cdr3_nt: TGTGCCAGCAGCTTGAGGAATGAGCAGTTCTTC

clone_size: NA
j_call: TRBJ2-3
v_call: TRBV7-8
cdr3_length: 14
d_call: NA
cdr3_aa: CASSPYGRPAAQYF
cdr3_nt: TGTGCCAGCAGCCCGTACGGTAGGCCGGCGGCGCAGTATTTT

clone_size: NA
j_call: TRBJ2-1
v_call: TRBV18
cdr3_length: 17
d_call: TRBD2
cdr3_aa: CASSPRTSGLQYNEQFF
cdr3_nt: TGTGCCAGCTCACCCCGAACTAGCGGCCTACAATACAATGAGCAGTTCTTC

clone_size: once
j_call: TRBJ1-5
v_call: TRBV10-3
cdr3_length: 15
d_call: NA
cdr3_aa: CAISESTGLDQPQHF
cdr3_nt: TGTGCCATCAGTGAGTCTACGGGTTTGGATCAGCCCCAGCATTTT

clone_size: NA
j_call: TRBJ2-1
v_call: TRBV7-3
cdr3_length: 13
d_call: TRBD1
cdr3_aa: CASSLSGGNEQFF
cdr3_nt: TGTGCCAGCAGCTTATCAGGGGGCAATGAGCAGTTCTTC

clone_size: NA
j_call: TRBJ1-3
v_call: TRBV7-2
cdr3_length: 15
d_call: NA
cdr3_aa: CASSSSSLSSPTIYF
cdr3_nt: TGTGCCAGCAGCTCCTCTTCCCTATCCTCCCCCACCATATATTTT

clone_size: once
j_call: TRBJ1-5
v_call: TRBV6-5
cdr3_length: 12
d_call: NA
cdr3_aa: CASRHSNQPQHF
cdr3_nt: TGTGCCAGCCGACATAGCAATCAGCCCCAGCATTTT